This T cell receptor beta chain came from a study of blood T cell repertoires in COVID-19. Germline CDR1 SEHNR, CDR2 FQNEAQ (reference sequence). This CDR3 contains 16 residues. V shed 7 bases and J shed 2 bases, with 20 bases lying between them. Profiled with immunoSEQ multiplex PCR; TCRdb holds only in-frame clones, not every one. The data contain approximately 200,000 clones, 83% of them seen just once; the ten biggest clones take up 6% to 9.5%. V usage is TRBV7-9 and J usage is TRBJ1-2; possible D gene TRBD1, 6 bases. Sequenced: peripheral blood. The source is a woman aged 45-65 years with acute or convalescent COVID-19. The CDR3 sequence is CASTNPGRGQNYGYTF. CDR3 coding DNA: TGTGCCAGCACCAACCCAGGCAGGGGCCAGAACTATGGCTACACCTTC. Full variable domain (remainder filled in from reference TRBV7-9 and TRBJ1-2): DTGVSQNPRHKITKRGQNVTFRCDPISEHNRLYWYRQTLGQGPEFLTYFQNEAQLEKSRLLSDRFSAERPKGSFSTLEIQRTEQGDSAMYLCASTNPGRGQNYGYTFGSGTRLTVV.